This paragraph reports one TCR beta chain. Its antigen is still unknown. Within one base of it there is no much larger clone, and no base qualities were kept. Focal radiation therapy combined with CTLA-4 blockade (ipilimumab) was tested in patients with chemo-refractory metastatic non-small-cell lung cancer. The record originates from a study of radiotherapy plus CTLA-4 blockade in lung cancer (dated by TCRdb to the late 2010s). With respect to the entire study: Objective responses occurred in 18% of enrolled patients, and around 29% achieved disease control. Overall results and qualifications from the work: After treatment with radiotherapy and ipilimumab, TCR clones that originated in tumors expanded in peripheral blood. Increased serum interferon-beta after radiation, together with early dynamic changes in blood T cell clones, were reported to be the strongest predictors of response.

The method was the immunoSEQ multiplex PCR assay. Imported from immuneACCESS, the table was reduced by TCRdb to in-frame sequences with V and J called. These copies leave out some clones; in studies compared against another copy, an unresolved V gene accounts for under half, and the cause of the remainder is not known. For this sample the table gives 80,000 or so clones, of which about 78% were detected only once. The ten largest clones represent 3.5% to 4.5% of the sample. The CDR3 goes from the cysteine to the phenylalanine over 14 residues. Left in the record is the CDR3 DNA by itself, 42 bases read in frame from the first base. The trim is 3 bases for V and 6 bases for J, with a gap of 14 bases between the germline ends. For CDR1 and CDR2, the germline V gene lists SGHTA and FQGNSA.

The receptor was isolated from a human donor with non-small cell lung cancer who had a partial response to radiotherapy plus ipilimumab. Some clones in this sample may be carry-over from other donors' samples. The chain joins TRBV7-2 to TRBJ1-2; TRBD1 could be the D gene, as 6 bases match. The material was peripheral blood, obtained from a patient treated with radiotherapy plus ipilimumab. For the CDR3, the sequence is CASSLQGFRDGYTF. Here is the DNA: TGTGCCAGCAGCTTGCAGGGGTTTAGGGATGGCTACACCTTC.